This T cell receptor beta chain is from a study of beta chain features in type 1 diabetes. Sequenced material consisted of expressed TCRB transcripts (all of the isolated RNA was reverse transcribed). Only in-frame clones appear in the TCRdb table, and some are missing; sequencing was by immunoSEQ multiplex PCR. This table holds 330,000 or so clones, 14% found once. This CDR3 region has 12 residues. Germline V gene data show CDR1 as SNHLY and CDR2 as FYNNEI. The V gene lost 6 bases and the J gene lost 9 bases, with 14 bases spanning the gap. At least ten counts were recorded for this clone. This sequence was found in a man aged 30 to 45 in good health. This chain connects TRBV2 to TRBJ1-2; tentatively, D is TRBD1 (5 bases). Sequenced: central memory CD4+ T cells from blood. The CDR3: CASSPARVRYTF. The CDR3 nucleotides are TGTGCCAGCAGCCCGGCCAGGGTACGCTACACCTTC.